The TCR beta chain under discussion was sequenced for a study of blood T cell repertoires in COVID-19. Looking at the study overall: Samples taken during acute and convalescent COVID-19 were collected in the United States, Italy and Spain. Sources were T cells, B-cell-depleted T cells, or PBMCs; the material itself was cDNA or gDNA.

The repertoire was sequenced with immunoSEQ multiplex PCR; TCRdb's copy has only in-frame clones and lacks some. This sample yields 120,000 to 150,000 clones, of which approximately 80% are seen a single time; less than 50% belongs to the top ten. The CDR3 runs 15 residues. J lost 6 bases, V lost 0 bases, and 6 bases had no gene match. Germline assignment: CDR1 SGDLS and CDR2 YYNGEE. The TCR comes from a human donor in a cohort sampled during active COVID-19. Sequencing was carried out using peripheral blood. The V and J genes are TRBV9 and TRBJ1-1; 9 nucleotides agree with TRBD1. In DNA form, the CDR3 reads TGTGCCAGCAGCGTAGACTTCACAGGGGGCTCTGAAGCTTTCTTT. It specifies CASSVDFTGGSEAFF.